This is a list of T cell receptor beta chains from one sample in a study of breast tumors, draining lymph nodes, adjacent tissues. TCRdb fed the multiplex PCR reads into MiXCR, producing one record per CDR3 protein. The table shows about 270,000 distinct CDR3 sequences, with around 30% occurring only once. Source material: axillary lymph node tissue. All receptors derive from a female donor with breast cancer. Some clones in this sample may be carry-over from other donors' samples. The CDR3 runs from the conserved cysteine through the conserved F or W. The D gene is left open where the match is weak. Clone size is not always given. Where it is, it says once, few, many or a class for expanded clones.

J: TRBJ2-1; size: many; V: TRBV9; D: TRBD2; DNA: TGTGCCAGCAGCCGGACTAGCGGGAATGAGCAGTTCTTC; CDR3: CASSRTSGNEQFF
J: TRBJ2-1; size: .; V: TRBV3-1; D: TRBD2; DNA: TGTGCCAGCAGCCAAGGACTAGCGGGACCGGCCTACAATGAGCAGTTCTTC; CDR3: CASSQGLAGPAYNEQFF
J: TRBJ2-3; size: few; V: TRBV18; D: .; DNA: TGTGCCAGCTCACGAAGGGCTGATAGCACAGATACGCAGTATTTT; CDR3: CASSRRADSTDTQYF
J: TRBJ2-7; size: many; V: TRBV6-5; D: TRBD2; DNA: TGTGCCAGCAACCCAACTAGCGGGAGTTACGCATACTTC; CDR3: CASNPTSGSYAYF
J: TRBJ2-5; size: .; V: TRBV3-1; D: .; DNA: TGTGCCAGCAGACCATACATCGGGAGCCCCAAAGAGACCCAGTACTTC; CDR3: CASRPYIGSPKETQYF
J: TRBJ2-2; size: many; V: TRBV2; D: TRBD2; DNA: TGTGCCAGCTCGGGTCCAGCGGGAGCCACCGGGGAGCTGTTTTTT; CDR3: CASSGPAGATGELFF
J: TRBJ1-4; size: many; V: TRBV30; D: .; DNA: TGTGCCTGGAGTGCGATTGGGCAACTTGATGAAAAACTGTTTTTT; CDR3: CAWSAIGQLDEKLFF
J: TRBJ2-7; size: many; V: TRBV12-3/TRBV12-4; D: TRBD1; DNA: TGTGCCAGCAGCTTGGGGACAGGTCTTTACGAGCAGTACTTC; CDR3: CASSLGTGLYEQYF
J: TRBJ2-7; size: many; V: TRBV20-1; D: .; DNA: TGCAGTGTCGGGGGATGGGGACAGCGGTCCTACGAGCAGTACTTC; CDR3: CSVGGWGQRSYEQYF
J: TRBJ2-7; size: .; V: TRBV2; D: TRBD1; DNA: TGTGCCAGCAAGGGGACAGGGCACTCCTACGAGCAGCACTTC; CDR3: CASKGTGHSYEQHF